Shown below are 29 T cell receptor beta chains from a single sample sequenced in a study of blood T cell repertoires in COVID-19. The assay was immunoSEQ multiplex PCR, and TCRdb's table has in-frame clones only and misses some. The table lists some 180,000 clones, approximately 90% of them singletons. Sequencing was performed on PBMCs or T cells enriched from blood (not recorded which). Receptors were obtained from a woman aged 40 to 50 in a cohort exposed to, infected with or recovered from COVID-19 (not recorded which).

This clone was found once. The chain combines TRBV5-1 with TRBJ2-3, with D perhaps TRBD1 (5 bases). Trimming stripped 1 base from V and 0 bases from J, with 6 bases between. This CDR3 is 14 amino acids long. Germline CDR1 SGHRS, CDR2 YFSETQ. This chain's CDR3 is CASSLRGSTDTQYF. The DNA of the CDR3 is TGCGCCAGCAGCTTGAGGGGCAGCACAGATACGCAGTATTTT.

The V call is TRBV2, the J call TRBJ1-1; unclear D gene. The germline CDR1 and CDR2 sequences are SNHLY and FYNNEI. This CDR3 region has 12 residues. Trimming stripped 5 bases from V and 1 base from J, with 5 bases between. CDR3 sequence (DNA): TGTGCCAGCAGTCGCAGGAACACTGAAGCTTTCTTT. It yields the protein CASSRRNTEAFF.

The genes are TRBV27 and TRBJ1-5, with D maybe TRBD1 (6 bases). V lost 5 bases, J lost 3 bases, and 11 bases lay in between. CDR1 and CDR2 (germline): MNHEY, SMNVEV (reference sequence). This CDR3 has 14 amino acids. CDR3 region: CASSNTGYNQPQHF. The CDR3 DNA follows: TGTGCCAGCAGTAACACAGGGTACAATCAGCCCCAGCATTTT.

The genes are TRBV4-3 and TRBJ1-1; TRBD1 might be the D (5 bases). Trimming shortened V by 0 bases and J by 0 bases, and 11 bases separated the two germline ends. CDR1 LGHNA and CDR2 YSLEER come from the germline V gene. CDR3 length: 16 residues. The CDR3 sequence is CASSQDTGGMNTEAFF. The CDR3 nucleotides read TGCGCCAGCAGCCAAGATACCGGGGGGATGAACACTGAAGCTTTCTTT.

This chain joins TRBV4-1 and TRBJ1-2; D perhaps matches TRBD1 (6 bases). Germline CDR1 MGHRA, CDR2 YSYEKL. V was shortened by 2 bases and J by 2 bases, with 15 bases between the two germline ends. The CDR3 totals 16 residues. The CDR3 region has the DNA TGCGCCAGCAGCCAAACGACAGGAGGCTGGAACTATGGCTACACCTTC. Protein product: CASSQTTGGWNYGYTF.

This clone appeared a single time. The rearrangement links TRBV27 to TRBJ2-1; 10 bases line up with TRBD2. The CDR3 consists of 14 residues. V trimming: 4 bases; J trimming: 5 bases; junction bases outside the gene matches: 2. Germline CDR1 is MNHEY and CDR2 is SMNVEV (reference sequence). The CDR3 here is CASSWTSGHNEQFF. DNA for the CDR3: TGTGCCAGCAGTTGGACTAGCGGACACAATGAGCAGTTCTTC.

This chain connects TRBV5-4 to TRBJ1-3; no clear D gene. Germline V gene lookup returns CDR1 SGHNT and CDR2 YYREEE (reference sequence). Trimming took off 4 bases at V and 0 bases at J, with 14 bases between the two ends. CDR3 length: 16 amino acids. CDR3 sequence reads: CASSSDAVDSGNTIYF. In DNA form, the CDR3 reads TGTGCCAGCAGCAGCGATGCAGTTGACTCTGGAAACACCATATATTTT.

V gene TRBV6-5 combines with J gene TRBJ2-7; D gene ambiguous. V was shortened by 0 bases and J by 3 bases, with 15 bases between the two germline ends. This CDR3 region has 16 residues. CDR1 is MNHEY, CDR2 SVGAGI, per germline. The CDR3 here is CASSYSIPDGVYEQYF. In DNA, the CDR3 is TGTGCCAGCAGTTACTCTATCCCCGACGGAGTCTACGAGCAGTACTTC.

The chain uses TRBV6-5 and TRBJ2-7, with 7 nucleotides matching TRBD1. The germline gives CDR1 MNHEY, CDR2 SVGAGI. The ends lost 7 bases at V and 1 base at J; junction bases unmatched: 7. The CDR3 contains 14 residues. CDR3 amino acids: CASIGIQGSYEQYF. The CDR3 bases are TGTGCCAGCATCGGGATACAGGGGTCCTACGAGCAGTACTTC.

V usage is TRBV4-1 and J usage is TRBJ2-7; 9 bases match TRBD2. The V and J ends lost 4 bases and 2 bases, in that order; junction bases with no gene match: 3. The CDR3 has 14 residues. Germline V gene sequence: CDR1 MGHRA, CDR2 YSYEKL. The CDR3 here is CASSPLAGAYEQYF. CDR3 in DNA: TGCGCCAGCAGCCCTTTAGCGGGGGCCTACGAGCAGTACTTC.

The chain uses TRBV5-6 and TRBJ1-2; D ambiguous. V was shortened by 4 bases and J by 3 bases, with 10 bases between the two germline ends. CDR1 is SGHDT and CDR2 is YYEEEE in the germline V gene. The CDR3 extends over 13 amino acids. CDR3 protein: CASSPAVYYGYTF. CDR3 nucleotides: TGTGCCAGCAGCCCCGCAGTATACTATGGCTACACCTTC.

This clone was found a few times. The V and J genes are TRBV7-9 and TRBJ2-7, with 8 bases fitting TRBD1. With V trimmed by 5 bases and J by 8 bases, 8 bases remained unmatched. The germline V gene has CDR1 SEHNR and CDR2 FQNEAQ (reference sequence). The CDR3 loop spans 13 amino acids. As DNA, the CDR3 is TGTGCCAGCAGCACTGGACAGGGATTTAAGCAGTACTTC. Its translation: CASSTGQGFKQYF.

The chain joins TRBV28 to TRBJ1-1, with 7 bases lining up with TRBD1. Germline assignment: CDR1 MDHEN and CDR2 SYDVKM. V lost 8 bases to trimming and J lost 0 bases; unmatched junction nucleotides: 6. The CDR3 has 14 amino acids. DNA for the CDR3: TGTGCCAGCTTACCGGACAGGTTGAACACTGAAGCTTTCTTT. It codes for CASLPDRLNTEAFF. The full variable domain, its missing parts supplied by reference TRBV28 and TRBJ1-1, is DVKVTQSSRYLVKRTGEKVFLECVQDMDHENMFWYRQDPGLGLRLIYFSYDVKMKEKGDIPEGYSVSREKKERFSLILESASTNQTSMYLCASLPDRLNTEAFFGQGTRLTVV.

The chain employs TRBV27 and TRBJ2-3; 8 nucleotides align to TRBD2. CDR3 length: 13 residues. The V and J ends lost 10 bases and 1 base, in that order; junction bases with no gene match: 4. The V gene's germline CDR1 is MNHEY and CDR2 SMNVEV (reference sequence). CDR3 sequence: CATGREGTDTQYF. In DNA form, the CDR3 reads TGTGCCACCGGGAGGGAGGGCACAGATACGCAGTATTTT.

This clone was seen once. The rearrangement uses TRBV6-5 and TRBJ1-1, with TRBD1 matching over 8 bases. The CDR3 is 14 residues long. The V gene's germline CDR1 is MNHEY and CDR2 SVGAGI. The ends lost 2 bases at V and 10 bases at J; junction bases unmatched: 9. The chain's CDR3 is CASSYPGGSLGAFF. CDR3 DNA: TGTGCCAGCAGTTACCCAGGGGGCTCCCTTGGAGCTTTCTTT.

V usage is TRBV11-2 and J usage is TRBJ1-1; D is perhaps TRBD1 (5 bases). Looked up from germline, CDR1 is SGHAT and CDR2 is FQNNGV. V was cut by 1 base and J by 4 bases, with 16 bases left in between. The CDR3 has 16 residues. Here the CDR3 DNA reads TGTGCCAGCAGCTTAGTTACAGGAGCTAGGCGCACTGAAGCTTTCTTT. It is translated as CASSLVTGARRTEAFF.

This chain links TRBV3-1 (or the pseudogene TRBV3-2) with TRBJ1-1; 10 bases fit TRBD1. J gave up 4 bases and V 1 base, and 9 bases lay outside the gene matches. The germline V gene encodes CDR1 LGHDT and CDR2 YNNKEL (reference sequence). This CDR3 contains 17 residues. The CDR3 loop is CASSQVPGQGLGTEAFF. Written as DNA, the CDR3 is TGTGCCAGCAGCCAAGTCCCGGGACAGGGGCTGGGCACTGAAGCTTTCTTT.

The chain employs TRBV5-5 and TRBJ2-7; 8 bases align to TRBD2. The CDR3 runs 16 residues. From germline, CDR1 is SGHKS and CDR2 YYEKEE (reference sequence). V lost 3 bases to trimming and J lost 2 bases; unmatched junction nucleotides: 10. DNA of the CDR3: TGTGCCAGCAGCTCCCTTTGGAGCGGGGGACCCTACGAGCAGTACTTC. Translating it yields CASSSLWSGGPYEQYF.

The J gene is TRBJ1-3, the V gene TRBV10-3; 9 bases agree with TRBD1. Trimming removed 6 bases from V and 2 bases from J; junction bases left unmatched: 8. This CDR3 region has 16 residues. Germline V CDR1 and CDR2: ENHRY, SYGVKD. The CDR3 is CAIRGTGTGTGNTIYF. CDR3 sequence (DNA): TGTGCCATCAGGGGGACCGGGACAGGGACTGGAAACACCATATATTTT.

The V and J genes are TRBV6-5 and TRBJ2-7; no firm D call. CDR3 length: 11 residues. CDR1 is MNHEY, CDR2 SVGAGI, per germline. Trimming cost V 6 bases and J 4 bases, with 7 bases left between them. CDR3 nucleotides: TGTGCCAGCAGAGCTTCGTACGAGCAGTACTTC. This sequence encodes CASRASYEQYF.

The gene calls are TRBV9 and TRBJ2-1; tentatively, D is TRBD2 (6 bases). The length of the CDR3 is 14 residues. V lost 0 bases to trimming and J lost 6 bases, with 10 bases between them. CDR1 SGDLS and CDR2 YYNGEE come from the germline V gene. The CDR3 DNA is TGTGCCAGCAGCGTAGCGGACGGGAGCAATGAGCAGTTCTTC. It translates to CASSVADGSNEQFF. The full variable domain, its missing parts supplied by reference TRBV9 and TRBJ2-1, is DSGVTQTPKHLITATGQRVTLRCSPRSGDLSVYWYQQSLDQGLQFLIQYYNGEERAKGNILERFSAQQFPDLHSELNLSSLELGDSALYFCASSVADGSNEQFFGPGTRLTVL.

This clone is a singleton in its sample. The chain has TRBV27 and TRBJ1-4; 9 bases are shared with TRBD1. The J segment lost 6 bases and the V segment lost 5 bases, leaving 13 bases of the junction unmatched. Germline loops: CDR1 MNHEY, CDR2 SMNVEV (reference sequence). This CDR3 spans 17 amino acids. DNA for the CDR3: TGTGCCAGCAGTCGTATTTCTACAGGGGGCCTCTATGAAAAACTGTTTTTT. As protein: CASSRISTGGLYEKLFF.

V is TRBV9 and J is TRBJ2-7; 7 bases align to TRBD1. J was trimmed by 3 bases and V by 3 bases; bases with no gene match: 6. The CDR3 consists of 14 residues. The V gene's germline CDR1 is SGDLS and CDR2 YYNGEE. For the CDR3, the DNA is TGTGCCAGCAGCGGTCGGGACAGTTTCTACGAGCAGTACTTC. It specifies CASSGRDSFYEQYF.

This chain's CDR3 is CASSIAEGGISFF. The CDR3 bases are TGTGCCAGTAGTATAGCCGAGGGTGGGATATCTTTCTTT. The chain couples TRBV19 to TRBJ1-1; D is ambiguous. With 1 base removed from V and 12 bases from J, the gap between germline ends came to 15 bases. Germline V CDR1 and CDR2: LNHDA, SQIVND (reference sequence). The CDR3 has 13 residues.

V is TRBV6-5 and J is TRBJ1-1, with a weak D call TRBD1 (6 bases). This CDR3 has 14 residues. V lost 11 bases, J lost 7 bases, and 23 bases lay in between. Germline CDR1 reads MNHEY; CDR2 reads SVGAGI. The CDR3 sequence: CASRRGGAGREAFF. The CDR3 DNA follows: TGTGCCTCCCGAAGGGGGGGCGCAGGTCGTGAAGCTTTCTTT.

The rearrangement links TRBV4-2 to TRBJ2-7; no clear D. The CDR3 has 15 amino acids. Germline V gives CDR1 LGHNA, CDR2 YNFKEQ. V lost 3 bases and J 0 bases, leaving 12 bases between the germline ends. The CDR3 nucleotides read TGTGCCAGCAGCCATCAGACTGCCAGCTCCTACGAGCAGTACTTC. It translates to CASSHQTASSYEQYF.

V gene TRBV9 combines with J gene TRBJ2-1; 7 nucleotides match TRBD2. Per the germline V gene, CDR1 is SGDLS and CDR2 is YYNGEE. The CDR3 consists of 18 residues. J was trimmed by 7 bases and V by 3 bases; bases with no gene match: 19. The CDR3 loop is CASSAPPGGWGEANEQFF. The CDR3 nucleotides are TGTGCCAGCAGCGCGCCCCCCGGGGGGTGGGGGGAGGCGAATGAGCAGTTCTTC.

The chain recombines TRBV6-5 with TRBJ1-5; tentative D call: TRBD1 (6 bases). V was trimmed by 2 bases and J by 5 bases, leaving 7 bases between them. The CDR3 spans 13 residues. Germline V gene data show CDR1 as MNHEY and CDR2 as SVGAGI. CDR3 region: CASSYAGDQPQHF. CDR3 coding DNA: TGTGCCAGCAGTTACGCAGGGGATCAGCCCCAGCATTTT.

The V call is TRBV28, the J call TRBJ1-6; TRBD1 matches 10 bases. V lost 7 bases, J lost 8 bases, and 8 bases stayed unmatched. Germline V gene sequence: CDR1 MDHEN, CDR2 SYDVKM. The CDR3 is 15 amino acids. CDR3 nucleotides: TGTGCCAGCACTGGTACCGGGACAGGGGATTCACCCCTCCACTTT. Protein product: CASTGTGTGDSPLHF.